The TCR beta chain under discussion was sequenced for a study of vaccination effects on CD4 cells after COVID-19. Study-wide context: Expansion of antigen-specific CD4+ T cells with viral peptide pools was carried out by the ViraFEST assay before sequencing.

Cells that had been cultured for less than eleven days were the source of isolated CD4+ T cells. Having tested negative for nucleocapsid antibodies, the vaccine recipients showed no prior SARS-CoV-2 infection. The study's findings and limits: Infection-derived and vaccine-derived clones contracted markedly late after vaccination.

With regard to this clone: Its antigen is not known.

This CDR3 comprises 15 residues. The J segment lost 1 base and the V segment lost 5 bases, leaving 9 bases of the junction unmatched. Germline V gene lookup returns CDR1 SQVTM and CDR2 ANQGSEA. The data were produced by immunoSEQ multiplex PCR, yet TCRdb's version contains in-frame clones alone and is incomplete. The sample has some 30,000 clones; about 70% are singletons. The chain recombines TRBV29-1 with TRBJ1-1, with 8 nucleotides matching TRBD1. The clonotype comes from a human donor who received a COVID-19 vaccine. Source: CD4+ T cells from PBMCs cultured without peptide, taken before COVID-19 vaccination. Written as DNA, the CDR3 is TGCAGCGTTTCACATACCGGGACAGGGAACACTGAAGCTTTCTTT. It encodes CSVSHTGTGNTEAFF.